This passage covers 15 T cell receptor beta chains from one sample sequenced in a study of blood T cells in healthy people across ages. A second 7 to 11 cycle PCR used barcoded and J-beta primers. TCRdb called the 5' RACE reads again in MiXCR, with one record for every CDR3 protein. The sample shows around 1.5 million distinct CDR3 sequences, around 59% of them seen only once. The sequenced material came from blood. The origin of the receptors is a man between 18 and 35 years old in good health.

This chain uses TRBV6-5 with TRBJ2-5; 9 bases are shared with TRBD1. The junction had 5 bases not matched to a gene; V was cut back by 5 bases and J by 1 base. The germline CDR1 and CDR2 sequences are MNHEY and SVGAGI. This CDR3 contains 15 residues. The CDR3 reads CASSRTGALQETQYF. In nucleotides, the CDR3 is TGTGCCAGCAGTAGGACAGGGGCCCTCCAAGAGACCCAGTACTTC.

In DNA, the CDR3 is TGTGCCAGCAGCTCCCCCATCCTAGCGGGAGCTGAGCAGTTCTTC. Translation: CASSSPILAGAEQFF. This chain uses TRBV11-2 with TRBJ2-1; TRBD2 aligns across 10 bases. Germline-derived CDR1 and CDR2 are SGHAT and FQNNGV. With V trimmed by 4 bases and J by 9 bases, 9 bases remained unmatched. This CDR3 spans 15 amino acids.

The rearrangement uses TRBV7-2 and TRBJ2-5; D possibly corresponds to TRBD1 (6 bases). The J call could be wrong; TRBJ2-1 is a better fit for the DNA end. CDR1 and CDR2 from the germline V gene are SGHTA and FQGNSA. CDR3 length: 15 amino acids. The CDR3 region has the DNA TGTGCCAGCAGCTTATGGTACAGGGCTCAAGAGACCCAGTTCTTC. Translation gives CASSLWYRAQETQFF.

The rearrangement uses TRBV7-2 and TRBJ1-2; the D is unclear. From germline, CDR1 is SGHTA and CDR2 FQGNSA. The V end was cut by 0 bases, the J end by 5 bases, with 10 bases between. CDR3 length: 14 residues. The CDR3 reads CASSLAPDPYGYTF. CDR3 in DNA: TGTGCCAGCAGCTTAGCCCCCGACCCGTATGGCTACACCTTC.

The chain couples TRBV7-2 to TRBJ2-1; D call uncertain. The V gene lost 4 bases and the J gene lost 8 bases, with 9 bases spanning the gap. This CDR3 comprises 12 residues. From germline, CDR1 is SGHTA and CDR2 FQGNSA. CDR3 in DNA: TGTGCCAGCAGCTCATCACGGCATGAGCAGTTCTTC. Translated: CASSSSRHEQFF. The entire variable domain, with the rest obtained from reference TRBV7-2 and TRBJ2-1, is as follows: GAGVSQSPSNKVTEKGKDVELRCDPISGHTALYWYRQSLGQGLEFLIYFQGNSAPDKSGLPSDRFSAERTGGSVSTLTIQRTQQEDSAVYLCASSSSRHEQFFGPGTRLTVL.

This clonotype has only a few counts. This chain connects TRBV20-1 to TRBJ2-1; 7 bases match TRBD2. V gave up 7 bases and J gave up 9 bases; unmatched junction bases: 21. The germline V gene encodes CDR1 DFQATT and CDR2 SNEGSKA (reference sequence). The CDR3 has 16 amino acids. DNA of the CDR3: TGCAGTGGCATTAGAGGGGCGGGAGTTATAAGGAGTGAGCAGTTCTTC. Protein: CSGIRGAGVIRSEQFF.

The sample holds one count of this clonotype. The chain is built from TRBV12-3 or TRBV12-4 and TRBJ1-1; D ambiguous. The CDR3 extends over 14 amino acids. The ends were cut back, 1 base at V and 3 bases at J, with 9 bases in the middle. CDR3 nucleotides: TGTGCCAGCAGTTTAGTGGACTTTTACACTGAAGCTTTCTTT. Translated, it gives CASSLVDFYTEAFF.

The table lists this clonotype with a few counts. This chain uses TRBV6-1 with TRBJ2-1; 9 bases fit TRBD1. Germline assignment: CDR1 MNHNS and CDR2 SASEGT. The junction had 12 bases not matched to a gene; V was cut back by 5 bases and J by 7 bases. The length of the CDR3 is 16 residues. The CDR3 nucleotides are TGTGCCAGCAGTATTTACGACAGGGGGATCAGTAATGAGCAGTTCTTC. Translated: CASSIYDRGISNEQFF.

There are a few counts of this clonotype. The rearrangement links TRBV4-1 to TRBJ2-3; a weak D match, TRBD2 (6 bases). CDR1 and CDR2 (germline): MGHRA, YSYEKL. Between the trimmed V and J ends, which lost 0 bases and 6 bases, there was a span of 13 bases. The CDR3 runs to 15 residues. The CDR3 DNA follows: TGCGCCAGCAGCCAAGAGCCCGGGACTGAGGATACGCAGTATTTT. It codes for CASSQEPGTEDTQYF.

Points on this clonotype: The junction departs from the called germline gene at one end, perhaps through a read error. The chain combines TRBV20-1 with TRBJ2-4; D uncertain. The J call is doubtful: the DNA matches TRBJ2-7 better. This CDR3 has 12 amino acids. Germline values: CDR1 DFQATT, CDR2 SNEGSKA (reference sequence). The CDR3 DNA reads as TGCAGTGCTGGAGACCGTATCTACGAGCAGTACTTC. It encodes CSAGDRIYEQYF.

V gene TRBV7-2 combines with J gene TRBJ2-3; TRBD1 might be the D (5 bases). Trimming stripped 6 bases from V and 0 bases from J, with 16 bases between. This CDR3 is 16 amino acids long. Germline V gene sequence: CDR1 SGHTA, CDR2 FQGNSA. DNA for the CDR3: TGTGCCAGCAGTATCACAGGCGGCCGCAGCACAGATACGCAGTATTTT. Its translation is CASSITGGRSTDTQYF. The complete variable domain, with remaining parts taken from reference TRBV7-2 and TRBJ2-3, reads GAGVSQSPSNKVTEKGKDVELRCDPISGHTALYWYRQSLGQGLEFLIYFQGNSAPDKSGLPSDRFSAERTGGSVSTLTIQRTQQEDSAVYLCASSITGGRSTDTQYFGPGTRLTVL.

This chain links TRBV20-1 with TRBJ2-7; D perhaps matches TRBD1 (6 bases). The V and J ends lost 6 bases and 2 bases respectively, with 17 bases between them. Germline V lookup: CDR1 DFQATT, CDR2 SNEGSKA (reference sequence). This CDR3 is 14 amino acids long. The CDR3 protein is CSAKGTYEAYEQYF. CDR3 nucleotide sequence: TGCAGTGCGAAAGGGACATACGAAGCCTACGAGCAGTACTTC.

This chain links TRBV20-1 with TRBJ2-7, with D possibly being TRBD1 (5 bases). TRBJ2-1 explains the end of the DNA better; the J call may be wrong. The CDR3 is made up of 12 amino acids. The germline CDR1 and CDR2 sequences are DFQATT and SNEGSKA (reference sequence). CDR3 sequence reads: CSARGGLDEQFF. The CDR3 DNA reads as TGCAGTGCTAGAGGGGGCTTAGATGAGCAGTTCTTC.

This clonotype was picked up a small number of times. This sequence joins TRBV20-1 and TRBJ2-7, with TRBD2 as a possible D gene (5 bases). The CDR3 runs to 13 residues. V was trimmed by 6 bases and J by 0 bases, leaving 12 bases between them. Germline V gene data show CDR1 as DFQATT and CDR2 as SNEGSKA (reference sequence). The CDR3 bases are TGCAGTGCCCACAGCGGAAGCTCCTACGAGCAGTACTTC. As protein: CSAHSGSSYEQYF.

The rearrangement links TRBV20-1 to TRBJ2-4, with unresolved D. The J call may be mistaken, given a closer DNA end match to TRBJ2-7. The CDR3 contains 14 residues. Per the germline V gene, CDR1 is DFQATT and CDR2 is SNEGSKA (reference sequence). The chain's CDR3 is CSARVLSMAYEQYF. The CDR3, as DNA: TGCAGTGCTAGAGTACTGTCGATGGCCTACGAGCAGTACTTC.